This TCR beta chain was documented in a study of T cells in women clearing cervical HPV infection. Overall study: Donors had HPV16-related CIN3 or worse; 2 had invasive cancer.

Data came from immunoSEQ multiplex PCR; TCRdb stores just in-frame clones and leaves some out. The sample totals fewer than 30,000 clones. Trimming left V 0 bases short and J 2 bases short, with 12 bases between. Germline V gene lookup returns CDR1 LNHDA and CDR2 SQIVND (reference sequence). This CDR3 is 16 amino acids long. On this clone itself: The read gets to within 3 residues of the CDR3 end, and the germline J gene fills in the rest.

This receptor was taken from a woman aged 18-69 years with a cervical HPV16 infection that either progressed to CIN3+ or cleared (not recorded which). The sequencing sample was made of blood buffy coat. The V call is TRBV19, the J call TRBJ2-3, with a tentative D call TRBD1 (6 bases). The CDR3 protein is CASSIDQGGSTDTQYF. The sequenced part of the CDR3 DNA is TGTGCCAGTAGTATAGACCAAGGGGGATCCACAGATACG.